These 10 T cell receptor beta chains were all obtained from the same sample, sequenced in a study of OX40 agonist ivuxolimab in advanced cancers. Method: immunoSEQ multiplex PCR; TCRdb's copy keeps in-frame clones and lacks some. The profile shows 71,000 or so clones, more than 75% of them singletons. This material consisted of CD4+ or CD8+ T cells sorted from blood, taken in a trial of the OX40 agonist ivuxolimab. The receptors come from an adult with an advanced solid tumor such as melanoma, head and neck, liver or kidney cancer.

The chain combines TRBV28 with TRBJ1-2; a weak D match, TRBD1 (5 bases). The CDR3 sequence is 12 residues long. Trimming removed 3 bases at V and 6 bases at J, with 8 bases between. Germline V gene lookup returns CDR1 MDHEN and CDR2 SYDVKM. This chain's CDR3 is CASSLRGDGYTF. The CDR3, as DNA: TGTGCCAGCAGTTTGAGGGGCGATGGCTACACCTTC.

V and J are TRBV5-6 and TRBJ1-6, with D perhaps TRBD1 (5 bases). V was shortened by 0 bases and J by 7 bases, with 8 bases between the two germline ends. This CDR3 is built from 14 residues. Germline V gene lookup returns CDR1 SGHDT and CDR2 YYEEEE. CDR3 nucleotide sequence: TGTGCCAGCAGCTTGGAGCAGGGAAATTCACCCCTCCACTTT. It translates to CASSLEQGNSPLHF.

The chain couples TRBV6-1 to TRBJ2-7; D gene ambiguous. The germline V and J ends were trimmed by 8 bases and 4 bases, with 9 bases remaining between them. CDR1 and CDR2 (germline): MNHNS, SASEGT. The CDR3 has 11 residues. CDR3 loop: CASANRYEQYF. The CDR3 bases are TGTGCCAGCGCCAATAGGTACGAGCAGTACTTC.

The chain carries TRBV2 and TRBJ1-5; 9 bases are shared with TRBD1. The trim removed 8 bases at V and 0 bases at J, leaving 8 bases unmatched. This CDR3 has 16 residues. Germline-derived CDR1 and CDR2 are SNHLY and FYNNEI. CDR3 protein: CASQGQGAYSNQPQHF. In DNA, the CDR3 is TGTGCCAGCCAGGGACAGGGCGCCTATAGCAATCAGCCCCAGCATTTT.

This CDR3 is CASSLGGNPLYNEQFF. The CDR3 bases are TGTGCCAGCAGCTTAGGGGGGAACCCTCTCTACAATGAGCAGTTCTTC. This chain joins TRBV7-9 and TRBJ2-1; D is perhaps TRBD1 or TRBD2 (5 bases each). From germline, CDR1 is SEHNR and CDR2 FQNEAQ (reference sequence). V was clipped by 1 base and J by 3 bases, with 13 bases between them. This CDR3 has 16 residues.

The V gene is TRBV6-1, the J gene TRBJ2-7; D may correspond to TRBD1 or TRBD2 (5 bases each). V was pared by 7 bases and J by 3 bases, with 10 bases between. The CDR3 runs 12 residues. Germline-derived CDR1 and CDR2 are MNHNS and SASEGT. CDR3 region: CASMGRNYEQYF. In DNA form, the CDR3 reads TGTGCCAGCATGGGACGAAACTACGAGCAGTACTTC.

The genes are TRBV14 and TRBJ1-1, with D possibly being TRBD1 (5 bases). CDR3 length: 18 amino acids. Germline lookup yields CDR1 SGHDN and CDR2 FVKESK. V was trimmed by 0 bases and J by 2 bases, leaving 19 bases between them. In DNA form, the CDR3 reads TGTGCCAGCAGCCAAGATCTCGCAATTGGGGACGGAAACACTGAAGCTTTCTTT. Translation gives CASSQDLAIGDGNTEAFF.

The rearrangement joins TRBV23-1 to TRBJ2-7; TRBD1 matches 8 bases. TRBV23-1 qualifies as an ORF whose function is uncertain. The CDR3 loop spans 16 amino acids. The V gene end was trimmed by 0 bases and the J gene end by 5 bases; junction bases not matched to a gene: 9. As DNA, the CDR3 is TGCGCCAGCAGTCAATCGAGGGAGCAGGGGGCCGACGAGCAGTACTTC. Translated, it gives CASSQSREQGADEQYF.

This clone was seen only once. This sequence joins TRBV30 and TRBJ1-5; possible D gene TRBD1, 6 bases. Germline V CDR1 and CDR2: GTSNPN, SVGIG (reference sequence). The CDR3 runs 17 residues. V was clipped by 0 bases and J by 0 bases, with 15 bases between them. The CDR3 DNA sequence: TGTGCCTGGAGTGTAACTCGGACAGCTTATAGCAATCAGCCCCAGCATTTT. Amino acids: CAWSVTRTAYSNQPQHF.

The V and J genes are TRBV28 and TRBJ2-7, with D tentatively TRBD1 or TRBD2 (6 bases each). Germline CDR1 reads MDHEN; CDR2 reads SYDVKM. The CDR3 length is 14 residues. V lost 3 bases, J lost 8 bases, and 17 bases lay in between. CDR3 in amino acids: CASSLDYQGIQQYF. For the CDR3, the DNA is TGTGCCAGCAGTTTGGACTATCAGGGGATTCAGCAGTACTTC.